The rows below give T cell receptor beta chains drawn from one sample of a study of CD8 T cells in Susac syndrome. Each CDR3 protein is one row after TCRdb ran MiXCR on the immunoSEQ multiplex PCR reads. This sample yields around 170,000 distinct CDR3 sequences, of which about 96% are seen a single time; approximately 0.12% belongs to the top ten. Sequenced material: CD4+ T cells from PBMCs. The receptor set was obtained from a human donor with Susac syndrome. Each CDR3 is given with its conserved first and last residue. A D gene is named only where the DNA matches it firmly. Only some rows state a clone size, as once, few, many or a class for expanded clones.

CSVPGREGSEQFF,TGCAGCGTTCCGGGGCGGGAGGGTAGTGAGCAGTTCTTC,NA,TRBV29-1,TRBD2,TRBJ2-1
CASSQRTGEETQYF,TGTGCCAGCAGCCAGAGGACGGGAGAAGAGACCCAGTACTTC,NA,TRBV5-4,NA,TRBJ2-5
CASSYQRPMGTDTQYF,TGTGCCAGCAGTTACCAACGCCCGATGGGCACAGATACGCAGTATTTT,NA,TRBV6-5,NA,TRBJ2-3
CASSLSDRGAYGYTF,TGTGCCAGCAGTTTATCGGACAGGGGAGCATATGGCTACACCTTC,NA,TRBV28,TRBD1,TRBJ1-2
CASSLWGQGNTEAFF,TGTGCCAGCAGCTTATGGGGACAGGGGAACACTGAAGCTTTCTTT,NA,TRBV7-9,TRBD1,TRBJ1-1
CASSPPLGGNEKLFF,TGTGCCAGCAGCCCCCCGTTAGGGGGAAATGAAAAACTGTTTTTT,NA,TRBV7-9,NA,TRBJ1-4
CSAIPGQTNTGELFF,TGCAGCGCCATACCGGGACAGACGAACACCGGGGAGCTGTTTTTT,NA,TRBV29-1,TRBD1,TRBJ2-2
CASSPQRARTDTQYF,TGTGCCAGCAGCCCACAGCGGGCGCGCACAGATACGCAGTATTTT,NA,TRBV6-5,NA,TRBJ2-3
CATSDSTGNYGYTF,TGTGCCACCAGTGACTCGACAGGGAACTATGGCTACACCTTC,NA,TRBV24-1,TRBD1,TRBJ1-2
CASSQDRTGTPIRTDTQYF,TGCGCCAGCAGCCAAGATCGGACCGGGACTCCTATTCGCACAGATACGCAGTATTTT,NA,TRBV4-3,NA,TRBJ2-3
CASSLAGTLNEQYF,TGTGCCAGCAGCTTAGCGGGGACCCTGAACGAGCAGTACTTC,NA,TRBV7-9,NA,TRBJ2-7
CASSLKLAGPSGTDTQYF,TGCGCCAGCAGCTTGAAACTAGCGGGCCCATCCGGCACAGATACGCAGTATTTT,NA,TRBV5-1,TRBD2,TRBJ2-3
CASSPDWAAQYF,TGCGCCAGCAGCCCGGACTGGGCGGCGCAGTATTTT,NA,TRBV5-1,NA,TRBJ2-3
CASSFRDNYGYTF,TGTGCCAGCAGCTTCCGGGACAACTATGGCTACACCTTC,NA,TRBV9,NA,TRBJ1-2
CASSLRTGRSYGYTF,TGTGCCAGCAGTCTCCGGACAGGGAGGTCCTATGGCTACACCTTC,NA,TRBV28,TRBD1,TRBJ1-2
CSAINTPSYNEQFF,TGCAGTGCCATAAATACCCCTTCGTACAATGAGCAGTTCTTC,NA,TRBV20-1,NA,TRBJ2-1
CSGRTSFETQYF,TGCAGCGGTAGGACTAGTTTCGAGACCCAGTACTTC,NA,TRBV29-1,TRBD2,TRBJ2-5
CASSQVGYHTQYF,TGTGCCAGCAGCCAAGTCGGGTATCACACGCAGTATTTT,once,TRBV3-1,NA,TRBJ2-3
CASSLTPRQEAFF,TGTGCCAGCAGCTTAACTCCCCGACAGGAAGCTTTCTTT,once,TRBV13,NA,TRBJ1-1
CSVMGPANTGELFF,TGCAGCGTCATGGGGCCCGCGAACACCGGGGAGCTGTTTTTT,NA,TRBV29-1,NA,TRBJ2-2
CSAAAGAYEQYF,TGCAGTGCCGCGGCGGGAGCCTACGAGCAGTACTTC,NA,TRBV20-1,TRBD2,TRBJ2-7
CASSQGLQNTGELFF,TGTGCCAGCAGCCAAGGATTGCAGAACACCGGGGAGCTGTTTTTT,NA,TRBV3-1,NA,TRBJ2-2
CASSQDAGGAGQGYNEQFF,TGCGCCAGCAGCCAAGACGCGGGGGGGGCGGGACAGGGGTACAATGAGCAGTTCTTC,NA,TRBV4-3,NA,TRBJ2-1
CASSVEASRPDTQYF,TGTGCCAGCAGCGTAGAAGCGAGTCGGCCAGATACGCAGTATTTT,NA,TRBV9,NA,TRBJ2-3
CASSPRDAGSTQTQYF,TGTGCCAGCAGCCCCCGGGACGCAGGGAGCACCCAGACCCAGTACTTC,NA,TRBV9,NA,TRBJ2-5
CASSPQSSGANVLTF,TGTGCCAGCAGTCCACAGAGCTCTGGGGCCAACGTCCTGACTTTC,NA,TRBV6-6,NA,TRBJ2-6
CASRARAEQYF,TGTGCCAGCAGAGCCAGGGCCGAGCAGTACTTC,NA,TRBV6-1,NA,TRBJ2-7
CSARGAGTEAFF,TGCAGTGCTAGAGGGGCTGGCACTGAAGCTTTCTTT,NA,TRBV20-1,NA,TRBJ1-1
CSARDPRGSTEAFF,TGCAGTGCTAGAGATCCTAGGGGGAGCACTGAAGCTTTCTTT,few,TRBV20-1,NA,TRBJ1-1
CASSSQTMSTQYF,TGTGCCAGCAGTTCCCAGACTATGAGTACGCAGTATTTT,NA,TRBV7-2,NA,TRBJ2-3
CSVGQGFTDTQYF,TGCAGCGTTGGCCAGGGTTTTACAGATACGCAGTATTTT,NA,TRBV29-1,NA,TRBJ2-3
CAWSAREDQPQHF,TGTGCCTGGAGTGCGAGGGAAGATCAGCCCCAGCATTTT,NA,TRBV30,NA,TRBJ1-5
CASSLGRRTGLNEQYF,TGTGCCAGCAGCCTTGGGAGGAGGACAGGGCTCAACGAGCAGTACTTC,NA,TRBV6-1,TRBD1,TRBJ2-7
CASSFIVGTGAYEQYF,TGTGCCAGCAGTTTCATCGTGGGGACAGGGGCCTACGAGCAGTACTTC,NA,TRBV28,TRBD1,TRBJ2-7
CSAREKPGGYTF,TGCAGTGCTAGAGAGAAACCTGGAGGCTACACCTTC,NA,TRBV20-1,NA,TRBJ1-2
CATSRARAYEQYF,TGTGCCACCAGCAGAGCGCGGGCCTACGAGCAGTACTTC,NA,TRBV15,NA,TRBJ2-7
CASSRAGTSGVQVSYNEQFF,TGTGCCAGTAGTAGAGCCGGGACTAGCGGAGTTCAGGTGTCCTACAATGAGCAGTTCTTC,NA,TRBV19,TRBD2,TRBJ2-1
CASSLAPSGGAQETQYF,TGTGCCAGCAGTTTAGCGCCGAGCGGGGGGGCCCAAGAGACCCAGTACTTC,NA,TRBV12-3/TRBV12-4,TRBD2,TRBJ2-5
CSVELVRRSLNYGYTF,TGCAGCGTTGAGTTGGTTCGGAGGTCTCTTAACTATGGCTACACCTTC,NA,TRBV29-1,NA,TRBJ1-2
CSARRQGQETQYF,TGCAGTGCCAGGCGTCAGGGTCAAGAGACCCAGTACTTC,NA,TRBV20-1,NA,TRBJ2-5